This T cell receptor (beta chain) was identified in a study of blood T cell repertoires in COVID-19. Measured with immunoSEQ multiplex PCR; TCRdb has only the in-frame clones, and not every one. The table lists under 90,000 clones, around 86% of them singletons. CDR1 and CDR2 from the germline V gene are LGHNA and YSLEER. V lost 3 bases, J lost 0 bases, and 12 bases lay in between. The CDR3 is 17 amino acids. The TCR was taken from a woman older than 75 with active or convalescent COVID-19. The gene calls are TRBV4-3 and TRBJ2-6; the D gene is possibly TRBD2 (6 bases). The sequenced sample was peripheral blood. Written as DNA, the CDR3 is TGCGCCAGCAGCCAGGGGAGGACAAACTCTGGGGCCAACGTCCTGACTTTC. Protein sequence: CASSQGRTNSGANVLTF.